This T cell receptor beta chain was sequenced during a study of T cells in localized non-small cell lung cancer. Comment on this clone: Its specificity is not known.

Data came from immunoSEQ multiplex PCR; TCRdb stores just in-frame clones and leaves some out. The sample carries approximately 49,000 clones, around three quarters recorded once. Findings of the study overall: Of the top 100 tumor clones, median 57 were in adjacent lung, over 25 among its top 100. Among blood samples, higher T cell density accompanied longer overall survival. Peak T cell clonality was found in uninvolved adjacent lung, exceeding tumor. Sequencing was restricted to one tumor region; therefore, heterogeneity remains possible.

Germline CDR1 is GTSNPN and CDR2 is SVGIG (reference sequence). CDR3 length equals 17 residues. V lost 3 bases and J lost 1; bases outside the gene matches: 8. This TCR was sampled from a man aged 40 to 75 with stage I squamous cell lung carcinoma. The sample was peripheral blood, taken before any cancer treatment. The chain links TRBV30 to TRBJ2-6; 8 bases agree with TRBD1. CDR3 in DNA: TGTGCCTGGAGCCGGGACAGGTCATCTTCTGGGGCCAACGTCCTGACTTTC. Translation gives CAWSRDRSSSGANVLTF.